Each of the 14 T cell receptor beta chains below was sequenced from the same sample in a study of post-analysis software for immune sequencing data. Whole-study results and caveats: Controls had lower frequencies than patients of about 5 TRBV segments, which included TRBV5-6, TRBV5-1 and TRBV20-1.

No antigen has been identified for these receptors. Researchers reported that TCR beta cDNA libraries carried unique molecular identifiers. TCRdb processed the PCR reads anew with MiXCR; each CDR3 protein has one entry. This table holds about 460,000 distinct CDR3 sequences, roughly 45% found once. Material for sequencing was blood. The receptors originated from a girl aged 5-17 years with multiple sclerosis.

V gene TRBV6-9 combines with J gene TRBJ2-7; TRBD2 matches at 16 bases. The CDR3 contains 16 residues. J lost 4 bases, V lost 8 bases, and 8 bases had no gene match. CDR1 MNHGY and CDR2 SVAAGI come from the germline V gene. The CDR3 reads CASGSGLAGGRYEQYF. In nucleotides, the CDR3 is TGTGCCAGCGGGTCGGGACTAGCGGGAGGGCGGTACGAGCAGTACTTC.

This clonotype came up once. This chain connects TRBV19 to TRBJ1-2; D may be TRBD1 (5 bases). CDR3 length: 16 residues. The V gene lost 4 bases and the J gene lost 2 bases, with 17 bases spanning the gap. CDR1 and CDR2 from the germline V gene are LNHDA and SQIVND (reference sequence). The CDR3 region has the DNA TGTGCCAGTAGTACGGTCCAAGGGGCGCCGAACTATGGCTACACCTTC. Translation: CASSTVQGAPNYGYTF.

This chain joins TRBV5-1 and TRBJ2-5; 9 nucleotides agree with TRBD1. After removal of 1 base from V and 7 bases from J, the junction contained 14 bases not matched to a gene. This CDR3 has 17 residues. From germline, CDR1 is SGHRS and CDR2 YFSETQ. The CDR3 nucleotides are TGCGCCAGCAGCTTGTCGTCTTTGACAGGGGGGTCTGGGACCCAGTACTTC. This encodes CASSLSSLTGGSGTQYF.

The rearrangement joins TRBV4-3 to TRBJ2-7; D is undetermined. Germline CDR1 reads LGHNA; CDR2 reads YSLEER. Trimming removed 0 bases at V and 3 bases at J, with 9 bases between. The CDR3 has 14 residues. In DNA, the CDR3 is TGCGCCAGCAGCCAAGATGTCACAGACTACGAGCAGTACTTC. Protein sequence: CASSQDVTDYEQYF.

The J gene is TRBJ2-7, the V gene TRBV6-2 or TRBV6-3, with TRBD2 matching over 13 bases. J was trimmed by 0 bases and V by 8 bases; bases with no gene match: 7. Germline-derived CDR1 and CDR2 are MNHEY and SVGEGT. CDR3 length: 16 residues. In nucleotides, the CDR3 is TGTGCCAGCCTGGGACTAGCGGGATTTAGCTCCTACGAGCAGTACTTC. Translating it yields CASLGLAGFSSYEQYF.

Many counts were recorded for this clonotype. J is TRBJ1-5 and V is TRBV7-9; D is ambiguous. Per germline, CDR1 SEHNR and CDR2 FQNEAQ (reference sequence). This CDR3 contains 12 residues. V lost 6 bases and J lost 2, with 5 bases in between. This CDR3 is CASSRGNQPQHF. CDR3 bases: TGTGCCAGCAGTAGGGGCAATCAGCCCCAGCATTTT.

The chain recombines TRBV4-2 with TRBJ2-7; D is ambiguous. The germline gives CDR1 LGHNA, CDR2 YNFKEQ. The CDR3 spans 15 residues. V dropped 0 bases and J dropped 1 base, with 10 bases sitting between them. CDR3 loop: CASSQDIAFSYEQYF. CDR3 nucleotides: TGTGCCAGCAGCCAAGATATCGCCTTTTCCTACGAGCAGTACTTC.

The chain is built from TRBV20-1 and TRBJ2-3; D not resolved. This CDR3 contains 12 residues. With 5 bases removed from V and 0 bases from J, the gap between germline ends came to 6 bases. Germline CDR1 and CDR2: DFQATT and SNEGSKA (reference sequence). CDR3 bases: TGCAGTGCTCGGCCCAGCACAGATACGCAGTATTTT. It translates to CSARPSTDTQYF.

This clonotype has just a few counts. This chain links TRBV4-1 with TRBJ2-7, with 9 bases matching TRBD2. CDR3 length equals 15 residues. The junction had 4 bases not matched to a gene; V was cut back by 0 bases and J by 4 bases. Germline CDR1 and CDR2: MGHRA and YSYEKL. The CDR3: CASSQDWREGYEQYF. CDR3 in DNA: TGCGCCAGCAGCCAAGACTGGCGGGAGGGATACGAGCAGTACTTC.

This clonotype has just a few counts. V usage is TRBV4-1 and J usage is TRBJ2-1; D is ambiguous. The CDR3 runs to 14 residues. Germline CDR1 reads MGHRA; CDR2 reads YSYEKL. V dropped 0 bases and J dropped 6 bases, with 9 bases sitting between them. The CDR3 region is CASSQESASNEQFF. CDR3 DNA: TGCGCCAGCAGCCAAGAGTCAGCGTCCAATGAGCAGTTCTTC.

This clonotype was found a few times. The CDR3 bases are TGTGCCTCGGGAGGGTCGAAGCAAGAGACCCAGTACTTC. It translates to CASGGSKQETQYF. The chain is built from TRBV7-2 and TRBJ2-5, with 8 bases identical to TRBD2. CDR1 and CDR2 from the germline V gene are SGHTA and FQGNSA. This CDR3 is built from 13 residues. The trim removed 11 bases at V and 2 bases at J, leaving 7 bases unmatched.

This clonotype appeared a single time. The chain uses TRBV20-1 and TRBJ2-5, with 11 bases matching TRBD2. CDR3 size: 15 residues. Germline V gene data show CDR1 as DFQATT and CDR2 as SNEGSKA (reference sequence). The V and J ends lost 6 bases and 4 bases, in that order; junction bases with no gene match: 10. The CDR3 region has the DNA TGCAGTGCCTTCGGGACTAGCGGAATCGGAGAGACCCAGTACTTC. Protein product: CSAFGTSGIGETQYF.

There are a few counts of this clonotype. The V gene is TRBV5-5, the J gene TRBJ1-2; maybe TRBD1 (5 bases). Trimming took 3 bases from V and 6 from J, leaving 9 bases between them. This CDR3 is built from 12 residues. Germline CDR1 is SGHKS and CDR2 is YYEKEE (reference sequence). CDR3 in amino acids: CASSSGTHGYTF. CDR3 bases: TGTGCCAGCAGCTCCGGGACCCATGGCTACACCTTC.

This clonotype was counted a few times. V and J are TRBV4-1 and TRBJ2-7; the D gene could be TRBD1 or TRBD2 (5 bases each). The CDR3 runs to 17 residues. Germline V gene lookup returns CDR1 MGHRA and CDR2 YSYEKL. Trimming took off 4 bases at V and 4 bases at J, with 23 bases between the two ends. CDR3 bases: TGCGCCAGCAGCCTCTTGATGGGTCTGGGGGATAATTACGAGCAGTACTTC. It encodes CASSLLMGLGDNYEQYF.